The 10 T cell receptor beta chains presented below share a single source sample, sequenced in a study of early T cells in non-severe SARS-CoV-2 infection. Each CDR3 protein gets one entry after TCRdb re-called the 5' RACE reads with MiXCR. The data show 29,000 or so distinct CDR3 sequences, approximately 5.4% seen once. Sequenced: whole blood. These receptors all come from an adult who was a healthcare worker with PCR-confirmed SARS-CoV-2 infection or an uninfected control (not recorded which).

This clonotype has a count of ten or more. The chain employs TRBV2 and TRBJ2-3; TRBD2 matches 7 bases. Per germline, CDR1 SNHLY and CDR2 FYNNEI. J was trimmed by 15 bases and V by 0 bases; bases with no gene match: 9. The CDR3 totals 13 residues. The CDR3 region has the DNA TGTGCCAGCAGTGAAGCGGGGGGGAAGGGTGTATATTTT. It encodes CASSEAGGKGVYF.

This clonotype appeared a few times. The genes are TRBV7-8 and TRBJ2-1, with 7 nucleotides matching TRBD1. CDR1 and CDR2 (germline): SGHVS, FQNEAQ. The junction had 15 bases not matched to a gene; V was cut back by 7 bases and J by 9 bases. The CDR3 sequence is 15 residues long. The DNA of the CDR3 is TGTGCCAGCAATCCAGAGGGGGCTAGCTTGGGTGAGCAGTTCTTC. Its protein product is CASNPEGASLGEQFF.

This clonotype was counted ten times or more. The chain joins TRBV7-8 to TRBJ1-4; 7 bases match TRBD1. The CDR3 runs to 14 residues. The trim removed 5 bases at V and 6 bases at J, leaving 6 bases unmatched. Germline lookup yields CDR1 SGHVS and CDR2 FQNEAQ. This CDR3 reads CASSVTGVDEKLFF. CDR3 nucleotides: TGTGCCAGCAGCGTAACAGGGGTAGATGAAAAACTGTTTTTT.

In this sample, this clonotype turned up many times. CDR3 coding DNA: TGCGCCAGCAGCTGGGGGTCTGGGGCCAACGTCCTGACTTTC. As protein: CASSWGSGANVLTF. This chain links TRBV5-1 with TRBJ2-6; D might be TRBD1 or TRBD2, each matching 5 bases. The V and J ends lost 3 bases and 1 base respectively, with 5 bases between them. CDR3 length equals 14 residues. Germline loops: CDR1 SGHRS, CDR2 YFSETQ.

This clonotype was counted many times. The chain employs TRBV4-3 and TRBJ2-3, with TRBD1 matching over 9 bases. The CDR3 runs 15 residues. The junction had 6 bases not matched to a gene; V was cut back by 5 bases and J by 3 bases. From germline, CDR1 is LGHNA and CDR2 YSLEER. DNA for the CDR3: TGCGCCAGCAGCATGGGACAGGGAGTAACAGATACGCAGTATTTT. Residues: CASSMGQGVTDTQYF.

This clonotype was counted many times. V gene TRBV5-1 combines with J gene TRBJ2-1, with no clear D. The germline V gene encodes CDR1 SGHRS and CDR2 YFSETQ. CDR3 length: 13 residues. Deletions cut 3 bases from V and 8 bases from J, with 12 bases between. The CDR3 nucleotides read TGCGCCAGCAGCTCACCGCCCATCGATGAGCAGTTCTTC. It encodes CASSSPPIDEQFF.

The chain is built from TRBV7-2 and TRBJ2-7; 11 positions agree with TRBD2. The length of the CDR3 is 15 residues. Germline CDR1 SGHTA, CDR2 FQGNSA. After removal of 4 bases from V and 5 bases from J, the junction contained 7 bases not matched to a gene. The CDR3 loop reads CASSSRLAGTDEQYF. CDR3 bases: TGTGCCAGCAGCTCGAGACTAGCGGGAACAGACGAGCAGTACTTC. The full variable domain, with the rest looked up from reference TRBV7-2 and TRBJ2-7, is GAGVSQSPSNKVTEKGKDVELRCDPISGHTALYWYRQSLGQGLEFLIYFQGNSAPDKSGLPSDRFSAERTGGSVSTLTIQRTQQEDSAVYLCASSSRLAGTDEQYFGPGTRLTVT.

V usage is TRBV21-1 and J usage is TRBJ2-7; the DNA was not used to check the table's D call, TRBD1. TRBV21-1 is a pseudogene locus. The CDR3 totals 14 residues. The CDR3 protein is CASSPDRIAYEQYF. Written as DNA, the CDR3 is TGTGCCAGCAGCCCGGACAGAATAGCCTACGAGCAGTACTTC.

J is TRBJ1-1 and V is TRBV7-8; D remains unclear. Between the trimmed V and J ends, which lost 3 bases and 4 bases, there was a span of 18 bases. Germline loops: CDR1 SGHVS, CDR2 FQNEAQ. This CDR3 spans 16 amino acids. The CDR3 spells CASSLRGGQTGTEAFF. DNA for the CDR3: TGTGCCAGCAGCTTGCGCGGAGGGCAAACGGGCACTGAAGCTTTCTTT.

This clonotype was detected ten times or more. The genes are TRBV7-8 and TRBJ2-1; 8 bases line up with TRBD1. The V gene end was trimmed by 5 bases and the J gene end by 5 bases; junction bases not matched to a gene: 8. The CDR3 is 15 residues long. Germline loops: CDR1 SGHVS, CDR2 FQNEAQ. Written as DNA, the CDR3 is TGTGCCAGCAGCACCCGGGACAGGACCCACAATGAGCAGTTCTTC. Its protein product is CASSTRDRTHNEQFF.